What follows is one T cell receptor beta chain and its context. What it binds is unknown. Within the sample, other DNA sequences also encode this same CDR3. The data derive from a study of shared clonotypes between healthy human individuals. Notes on the study in general: Larger estimated richness was generally seen in naive subsets than in memory subsets.

V trimming: 5 bases; J trimming: 2 bases; junction bases outside the gene matches: 2. This CDR3 is built from 14 residues. Germline V CDR1 and CDR2: KGHSH, LQKENI. Sorted-subset replicate PCRs used about 0.2 ug DNA, some 33,000 T cell genomes. Profiling relied on immunoSEQ multiplex PCR, and the TCRdb table lists in-frame clones only, not all of them. Of millions of clones in the sample, around nine tenths are singletons; the top ten hold about 0.13%. The origin of this receptor is a man younger than 30 in good health. Source material: naive CD4+ T cells sorted from blood. Subset defined: CD45RA+ positively selected. The chain has TRBV18 and TRBJ2-7; 11 bases align to TRBD1. The CDR3 here is CASSRTGGTYEQYF. As DNA, the CDR3 is TGTGCCAGCTCAAGGACAGGGGGCACCTACGAGCAGTACTTC.